This TCR beta chain is drawn from a study of blood T cell repertoires in COVID-19. Background on the study: Researchers got acute and convalescent COVID-19 samples from the United States, Italy and Spain. T cells, B-cell-depleted T cells, or PBMCs provided the cDNA or gDNA that served as material.

The authors' processing: Amplification from reference gene primers served as the basis for estimated nucleated cell counts. Repertoires were generated with immunoSEQ multiplex PCR, while TCRdb's copy carries only in-frame clones and drops some. V and J calls and clone size are those listed in that table; D and trimming were worked out from the DNA. The data show roughly 200,000 clones, with 76% seen just once and around 8.9% held by the top ten. V dropped 4 bases and J dropped 5; count of bases not matched to a gene: 8. The CDR3 runs 16 residues. The germline CDR1 and CDR2 sequences are SEHNR and FQNEAQ (reference sequence).

The chain joins TRBV7-9 to TRBJ2-5; TRBD2 matches 12 bases. The origin of this receptor is a woman aged 45-60 years with active or convalescent COVID-19. The sequenced material came from peripheral blood. CDR3 protein: CASSWLAGGPMETQYF. In DNA form, the CDR3 reads TGTGCCAGCAGCTGGCTAGCGGGGGGGCCTATGGAGACCCAGTACTTC.